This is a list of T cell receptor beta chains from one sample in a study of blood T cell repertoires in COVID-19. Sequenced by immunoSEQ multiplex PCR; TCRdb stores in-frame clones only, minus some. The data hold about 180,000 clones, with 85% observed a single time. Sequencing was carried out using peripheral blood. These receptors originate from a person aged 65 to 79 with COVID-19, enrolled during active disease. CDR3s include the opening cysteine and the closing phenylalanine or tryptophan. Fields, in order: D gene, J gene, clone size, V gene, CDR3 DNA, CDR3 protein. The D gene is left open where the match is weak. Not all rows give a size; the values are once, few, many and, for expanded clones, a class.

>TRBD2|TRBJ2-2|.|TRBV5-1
TGCGCCAGCAGCTCCTTAGCGGGAGGAAATACCGGGGAGCTGTTTTTT
CASSSLAGGNTGELFF
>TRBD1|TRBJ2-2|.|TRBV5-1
TGCGCCAGCAGCTCGACCGGGACAGGGCTCAGTGGGGAGCTGTTTTTT
CASSSTGTGLSGELFF
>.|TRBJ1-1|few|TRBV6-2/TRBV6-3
TGTGCCAGCAGTTACGCCGGCGCGGTGACTGAAGCTTTCTTT
CASSYAGAVTEAFF
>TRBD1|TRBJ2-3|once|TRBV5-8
TGTGCCAGCAGTCGGGACAGGGGCGCAGATACGCAGTATTTT
CASSRDRGADTQYF
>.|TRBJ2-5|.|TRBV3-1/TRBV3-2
TGTGCCAGCAATGGAGACGAGGAGACCCAGTACTTC
CASNGDEETQYF
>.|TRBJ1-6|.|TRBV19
TGTGCCAGCAACAGAGACTATAATTCACCCCTCCACTTT
CASNRDYNSPLHF
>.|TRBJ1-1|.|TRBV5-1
TGCGCCAGCAGCTTGGTCGGAGGACCCGCCACTGAAGCTTTCTTT
CASSLVGGPATEAFF
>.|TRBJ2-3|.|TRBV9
TGTGCCAGCAGCTCATATGGACTCGAGGCAGATACGCAGTATTTT
CASSSYGLEADTQYF
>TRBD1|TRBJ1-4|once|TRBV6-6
TGTGCCAGCACCAGACCGACAGGGGGGAATGAAAAACTGTTTTTT
CASTRPTGGNEKLFF
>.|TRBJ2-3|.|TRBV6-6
TGTGCCAGCCTGGGGGGACAGCATCGCACAGATACGCAGTATTTT
CASLGGQHRTDTQYF
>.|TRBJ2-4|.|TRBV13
TGTGCCAGCAGCTTAGGGCGGTTTGAGGGAAACATTCAGTACTTC
CASSLGRFEGNIQYF
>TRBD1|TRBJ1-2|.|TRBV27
TGTGCCAGCAGTGCGGGGACAGCGGTTAACTATGGCTACACCTTC
CASSAGTAVNYGYTF
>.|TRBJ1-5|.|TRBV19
TGTGCCAGTAGTATAGACAGGGGTTATGGTAGCAATCAGCCCCAGCATTTT
CASSIDRGYGSNQPQHF
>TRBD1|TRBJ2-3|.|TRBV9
TGTGCCAGCAGCCCGAGACAGGGTGGTAGCACAGATACGCAGTATTTT
CASSPRQGGSTDTQYF
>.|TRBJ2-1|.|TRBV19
TGTGCCAGTAGTATTTTGGGGGCCACCTACAATGAGCAGTTCTTC
CASSILGATYNEQFF
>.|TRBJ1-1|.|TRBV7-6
TGTGCCAGCAGCTTACAGGGATTCATGAACACTGAAGCTTTCTTT
CASSLQGFMNTEAFF